The next 16 T cell receptor beta chains were all read from a single sample in a study of T cells in Graves' hyperthyroidism and ophthalmopathy. Amplification targeted TCR beta CDR3 regions from RNA transcripts. TCR CDR3 regions were first amplified by RT-PCR with HTBI primers. TCRdb processed the multiplex PCR reads anew with MiXCR; each CDR3 protein has one entry. The top ten hold roughly a tenth of the sample, which has under 800,000 distinct CDR3 sequences, 12% to 15% seen once. Sequenced input: blood. The receptors originated from a young woman with Graves' hyperthyroidism.

This clonotype was counted between two and nine times. A much more abundant neighbour one base away suggests this may be a read error. The chain is built from TRBV7-9 and TRBJ1-1; the D gene is possibly TRBD1 (5 bases). Germline V gene sequence: CDR1 SEHNR, CDR2 FQNEAQ (reference sequence). The length of the CDR3 is 13 residues. Trimming removed 6 bases from V and 1 base from J, with 9 bases in between. The CDR3 sequence: CASRVTGNTEAFF. CDR3 nucleotides: TGTGCCAGCAGAGTAACAGGGAACACTGAAGCTTTCTTT.

Ten or more counts support this clonotype. The chain has TRBV5-1 and TRBJ1-2, with a possible D match to TRBD1 (6 bases). Looked up from germline, CDR1 is SGHRS and CDR2 is YFSETQ. Trimming stripped 0 bases from V and 10 bases from J, with 19 bases between. CDR3 length: 15 residues. The DNA for the CDR3 is TGCGCCAGCAGCTTGGCTGGGGGCGCAGCGGTGGACTACACCTTC. Translating it yields CASSLAGGAAVDYTF. The full variable domain, rest sourced from reference TRBV5-1 and TRBJ1-2, is KAGVTQTPRYLIKTRGQQVTLSCSPISGHRSVSWYQQTPGQGLQFLFEYFSETQRNKGNFPGRFSGRQFSNSRSEMNVSTLELGDSALYLCASSLAGGAAVDYTFGSGTRLTVV.

This clonotype was seen only once. The chain links TRBV30 to TRBJ2-2; a weak D match, TRBD2 (6 bases). Trimming left V 3 bases short and J 0 bases short, with 11 bases between. The CDR3 is 15 residues long. Germline V CDR1 and CDR2: GTSNPN, SVGIG (reference sequence). The CDR3 region is CAWRSSASNTGELFF. CDR3 bases: TGTGCCTGGAGGTCTAGCGCTTCGAACACCGGGGAGCTGTTTTTT.

The gene calls are TRBV20-1 and TRBJ2-7; tentatively, D is TRBD1 or TRBD2 (5 bases each). The CDR3 runs 11 residues. V dropped 5 bases and J dropped 7 bases, with 12 bases sitting between them. Germline lookup yields CDR1 DFQATT and CDR2 SNEGSKA (reference sequence). In DNA form, the CDR3 reads TGCAGTGCTCAGAGAGGGGTGGAGCAGTACTTC. Residues: CSAQRGVEQYF.

The chain combines TRBV7-9 with TRBJ2-1, with 10 bases fitting TRBD2. Germline V lookup: CDR1 SEHNR, CDR2 FQNEAQ (reference sequence). The CDR3 loop spans 21 amino acids. V lost 1 base, J lost 0 bases, and 15 bases stayed unmatched. CDR3 amino acids: CASSLGGLAGVREGSYNEQFF. CDR3 DNA sequence: TGTGCCAGCAGCTTAGGGGGCCTAGCGGGAGTCCGGGAAGGCTCCTACAATGAGCAGTTCTTC.

This clonotype has ten or more counts. In DNA form, the CDR3 reads TGTGCCAGCAGCTTATATCCACGACAGGGGGCGGCTGAGCAGTTCTTC. Its translation is CASSLYPRQGAAEQFF. The chain recombines TRBV7-9 with TRBJ2-1, with TRBD1 identical over 10 bases. From germline, CDR1 is SEHNR and CDR2 FQNEAQ (reference sequence). The CDR3 spans 16 residues. V dropped 2 bases and J dropped 9; count of bases not matched to a gene: 10.

Only a few counts were recorded for this clonotype. This chain uses TRBV25-1 with TRBJ2-5, with TRBD2 matching over 10 bases. After removal of 7 bases from V and 2 bases from J, the junction contained 4 bases not matched to a gene. Germline V gene data show CDR1 as MGHDK and CDR2 as SYGVNS. The CDR3 length is 14 residues. The CDR3 protein is CASKRTSGQETQYF. As DNA, the CDR3 is TGTGCCAGCAAGAGGACTAGCGGACAAGAGACCCAGTACTTC.

This clonotype came up many times. This chain joins TRBV20-1 and TRBJ1-2; D is unclear. CDR3 size: 13 residues. V was shortened by 6 bases and J by 4 bases, with 15 bases between the two germline ends. Germline V CDR1 and CDR2: DFQATT, SNEGSKA (reference sequence). CDR3 residues: CSASRRTTYGYTF. The CDR3 DNA reads as TGCAGTGCGTCCCGTCGGACTACCTATGGCTACACCTTC.

This clonotype was counted many times. In DNA, the CDR3 is TGTGCCAGCAGTTTATCGGACAGCTCTGGAAACACCATATATTTT. This sequence encodes CASSLSDSSGNTIYF. This chain joins TRBV28 and TRBJ1-3; possible D gene TRBD1, 6 bases. This CDR3 is built from 15 residues. V was pared by 1 base and J by 0 bases, with 7 bases between. Germline V lookup: CDR1 MDHEN, CDR2 SYDVKM.

The chain recombines TRBV10-2 with TRBJ1-3, with D possibly TRBD1 on 6 matching bases. The V end lost 4 bases, the J end lost 0 bases, and 16 bases lay between the germline ends. Germline loops: CDR1 WSHSY, CDR2 SAAADI. CDR3 length: 17 residues. CDR3 loop: CASSASLTGSSGNTIYF. The CDR3 DNA reads as TGCGCCAGCAGTGCGTCGCTTACAGGGAGCTCTGGAAACACCATATATTTT.

This clonotype showed up many times. The V gene is TRBV7-9, the J gene TRBJ2-5; D remains ambiguous. Germline V lookup: CDR1 SEHNR, CDR2 FQNEAQ (reference sequence). Trimming stripped 0 bases from V and 4 bases from J, with 6 bases between. The CDR3 runs to 13 residues. The DNA for the CDR3 is TGTGCCAGCAGCTTAGCGACGGGAGAGACCCAGTACTTC. Its protein is CASSLATGETQYF.

This clonotype was counted only a few times. The chain joins TRBV25-1 to TRBJ2-7; D not resolved. CDR1 is MGHDK, CDR2 SYGVNS, per germline. The CDR3 contains 15 residues. V lost 2 bases to trimming and J lost 0 bases, with 11 bases between them. CDR3 region: CASSEGGRSSYEQYF. DNA for the CDR3: TGTGCCAGCAGTGAAGGTGGCCGAAGCTCCTACGAGCAGTACTTC.

This clonotype was observed many times. The genes are TRBV27 and TRBJ1-2; no firm D call. Trimming left V 5 bases short and J 0 bases short, with 16 bases between. The CDR3 is made up of 16 amino acids. Germline loops: CDR1 MNHEY, CDR2 SMNVEV (reference sequence). The CDR3 bases are TGTGCCAGCAGTCCAGGTGTTGATCTGCCTAACTATGGCTACACCTTC. Its protein is CASSPGVDLPNYGYTF.

This clonotype appeared a few times. In this CDR3 the conserved last residue, phenylalanine or tryptophan, is missing, so a read error is likely. The V call is TRBV29-1, the J call TRBJ2-3; D not certain. V was trimmed by 4 bases and J by 2 bases, leaving 7 bases between them. Per the germline V gene, CDR1 is SQVTM and CDR2 is ANQGSEA. The CDR3 length is 12 residues. CDR3 region: CSVVDPTDTQYS. CDR3 nucleotides: TGCAGCGTTGTCGACCCCACAGATACGCAGTATTCT.

To note about this clonotype: At one end the junction does not follow the germline gene, possibly because of a read error. This chain uses TRBV7-3 with TRBJ1-1; TRBD1 matches 7 bases. CDR1 SGHTA and CDR2 FQGTGA come from the germline V gene. The CDR3 is made up of 13 amino acids. The CDR3 reads CASMGQPNTEASF. Here the CDR3 DNA reads TGTGCCAGCATGGGACAGCCGAACACTGAAGCTTCCTTT. Complete variable domain (other parts from reference TRBV7-3 and TRBJ1-1): GAGVSQTPSNKVTEKGKYVELRCDPISGHTALYWYRQSLGQGPEFLIYFQGTGAADDSGLPNDRFFAVRPEGSVSTLKIQRTERGDSAVYLCASMGQPNTEASFGQGTRLTVV.

This clonotype was detected only a few times. V is TRBV7-8 and J is TRBJ1-1; 9 bases map to TRBD1. This CDR3 is built from 16 residues. Germline V gene lookup returns CDR1 SGHVS and CDR2 FQNEAQ. Trimming removed 6 bases from V and 8 bases from J; junction bases left unmatched: 16. Here the CDR3 DNA reads TGTGCCAGCAGTTGGGAAGACAGGGGGGGTTACAAAGAAGCTTTCTTT. Protein sequence: CASSWEDRGGYKEAFF. Full variable domain (outside the CDR3, taken from reference TRBV7-8 and TRBJ1-1): GAGVSQSPRYKVAKRGQDVALRCDPISGHVSLFWYQQALGQGPEFLTYFQNEAQLDKSGLPSDRFFAERPEGSVSTLKIQRTQQEDSAVYLCASSWEDRGGYKEAFFGQGTRLTVV.